The next 3 T cell receptor beta chains were all read from a single sample in a study of shared clonotypes between healthy human individuals. Here immunoSEQ multiplex PCR was the method, and the copy in TCRdb shows in-frame clones only, minus some. Of 470,000 or so clones in the sample, approximately 84% were seen once. The source material was PBMCs. These receptors were obtained from a woman aged 40 to 50 in good health. Some clones in this sample may be carry-over from other donors' samples.

Notes on this clone: With a far larger clone one base away, a read error is the likely cause. The V call is TRBV5-6, the J call TRBJ1-3, with 9 bases matching TRBD1. The germline CDR1 and CDR2 sequences are SGHDT and YYEEEE. The CDR3 length is 14 residues. The CDR3: CASSLGTGENAIYF. CDR3 bases: TGTGCCAGCAGCTTGGGGACAGGGGAAAACGCCATATATTTT.

This chain connects TRBV5-6 to TRBJ2-2; D unresolved. This CDR3 has 15 residues. Germline CDR1 and CDR2: SGHDT and YYEEEE. V was shortened by 1 base and J by 1 base, with 8 bases between the two germline ends. The CDR3 here is CASSLKVRNTGELFF. The CDR3 DNA sequence: TGTGCCAGCAGCTTGAAGGTTAGGAACACCGGGGAGCTGTTTTTT.

The chain joins TRBV7-1 to TRBJ2-5, with unresolved D. Judging by the DNA end, TRBJ2-7 fits better; the J call may be wrong. TRBV7-1 is recorded as an ORF, its role being uncertain. This CDR3 is 15 amino acids long. CDR3 sequence reads: CASSFLRYSPYEQYF. The DNA for the CDR3 is TGTGCCAGCAGTTTCCTCCGCTACTCACCCTACGAGCAGTACTTC.